This entry lists 3 T cell receptor beta chains sequenced from one sample in a study of T-cell reconstitution after alpha-beta-depleted transplantation in children. Library preparation (for TCRbeta) was performed with unique molecular identifiers. One entry per CDR3 protein results from TCRdb running MiXCR on the PCR reads. The sample carries about 360,000 distinct CDR3 sequences, 13% recorded once. The sequencing used PBMCs, collected from the stem cell graft. These receptors originate from a human donor who donated a stem cell graft to a child with Fanconi anemia.

The table lists this clonotype with many counts. The genes are TRBV7-9 and TRBJ1-1, with D unresolved. From germline, CDR1 is SEHNR and CDR2 FQNEAQ (reference sequence). Trimming took off 5 bases at V and 5 bases at J, with 12 bases between the two ends. This CDR3 contains 13 residues. DNA for the CDR3: TGTGCCAGCAGCATACTCCAAAGGACTGAAGCTTTCTTT. Encoded protein: CASSILQRTEAFF.

This clonotype has more than one count but fewer than ten. J is TRBJ1-4 and V is TRBV7-8; the D is unclear. The CDR3 is 14 residues long. V was trimmed by 3 bases and J by 0 bases, leaving 5 bases between them. The germline gives CDR1 SGHVS, CDR2 FQNEAQ. CDR3 residues: CASSLTTTNEKLFF. The CDR3 nucleotides are TGTGCCAGCAGCTTGACTACAACTAATGAAAAACTGTTTTTT.

This clonotype was observed a handful of times. The chain recombines TRBV5-1 with TRBJ2-2; D is possibly TRBD2 (5 bases). The length of the CDR3 is 15 residues. Looked up from germline, CDR1 is SGHRS and CDR2 is YFSETQ. Trimming removed 0 bases at V and 7 bases at J, with 13 bases between. CDR3 nucleotides: TGCGCCAGCAGCTTGGTGCCGGGGTTGATCGGGGAGCTGTTTTTT. This gives the protein CASSLVPGLIGELFF.